The 15 T cell receptor beta chains below were found in one sample sequenced in a study of blood T cell repertoires in COVID-19. Using immunoSEQ multiplex PCR, the repertoire was profiled, and TCRdb retains in-frame clones only, with some absent. The sample holds approximately 150,000 clones; roughly 80% are singletons and the top ten take around 2.1%. Sequencing was performed on peripheral blood. The receptors come from an elderly woman with acute or convalescent COVID-19.

The chain employs TRBV29-1 and TRBJ2-1; 7 positions agree with TRBD2. Per germline, CDR1 SQVTM and CDR2 ANQGSEA. The V segment lost 5 bases and the J segment 0 bases; nucleotides outside the gene matches: 10. The CDR3 is 16 residues long. CDR3 sequence (DNA): TGCAGCGTTTGTGGGGGGGAGGTGAGCTCCTACAATGAGCAGTTCTTC. This translates into CSVCGGEVSSYNEQFF.

This chain connects TRBV6-5 to TRBJ1-1; D call uncertain. V lost 6 bases and J 10 bases, leaving 9 bases between the germline ends. This CDR3 is 10 amino acids long. Germline V gene sequence: CDR1 MNHEY, CDR2 SVGAGI. CDR3 bases: TGTGCCAGCAGGGGAGTCGGAGCTTTCTTT. Its translation: CASRGVGAFF.

A note on this clone: A read error may produce the germline difference seen at one junction end. The same CDR3 can be traced to other DNA sequences in this sample. V is TRBV5-1 and J is TRBJ2-6; tentatively, D is TRBD1 (5 bases). Germline CDR1 SGHRS, CDR2 YFSETQ. CDR3 length equals 16 residues. CDR3 amino acids: CASSLARSSGANVLTF. For the CDR3, the DNA is TGCGCCAGCAGCTTGGCCAGGTCCTCTGGGGCCAACGTCTTGACTTTC.

V is TRBV9 and J is TRBJ1-5, with a tentative D call TRBD1 (6 bases). Deletions cut 4 bases from V and 3 bases from J, with 11 bases between. CDR1 is SGDLS, CDR2 YYNGEE, per germline. There are 14 residues in the CDR3. The CDR3 region has the DNA TGTGCCAGCAGCTTACAGGGAGACAATCAGCCCCAGCATTTT. This gives the protein CASSLQGDNQPQHF.

This chain joins TRBV2 and TRBJ1-5; 7 nucleotides match TRBD1. J lost 7 bases, V lost 2 bases, and 8 bases had no gene match. CDR1 is SNHLY and CDR2 is FYNNEI in the germline V gene. The CDR3 has 15 amino acids. The CDR3 DNA reads as TGTGCCAGCAGTGAAAAGGCTAGGGGGCGACAGCCCCAGCATTTT. Its protein is CASSEKARGRQPQHF.

The gene calls are TRBV6-2 or TRBV6-3 and TRBJ1-2; 7 bases are shared with TRBD1. J lost 4 bases, V lost 2 bases, and 4 bases had no gene match. In germline, CDR1 is MNHEY, CDR2 SVGEGT. This CDR3 comprises 14 residues. CDR3 bases: TGTGCCAGCAGTTACGGACAGGTTTTCTATGGCTACACCTTC. Translation: CASSYGQVFYGYTF.

This sequence joins TRBV3-1 (or the pseudogene TRBV3-2) and TRBJ2-1; 7 nucleotides agree with TRBD1. The CDR3 covers 10 residues. Germline V gives CDR1 LGHDT, CDR2 YNNKEL (reference sequence). In nucleotides, the CDR3 is TGTCCACAGGGGTCCGGGGAGCAGTTCTTC. Its protein product is CPQGSGEQFF.

The chain carries TRBV3-1 (or the pseudogene TRBV3-2) and TRBJ2-3; 11 bases agree with TRBD2. V lost 3 bases to trimming and J lost 0 bases; unmatched junction nucleotides: 8. Looked up from germline, CDR1 is LGHDT and CDR2 is YNNKEL (reference sequence). There are 18 residues in the CDR3. CDR3 loop: CASSQLAGGLSSTDTQYF. As DNA, the CDR3 is TGTGCCAGCAGCCAGTTAGCGGGGGGGTTATCTAGCACAGATACGCAGTATTTT.

The V gene is TRBV5-1, the J gene TRBJ1-6; D call uncertain. The V end was cut by 0 bases, the J end by 7 bases, with 8 bases between. The CDR3 totals 14 residues. Germline CDR1 SGHRS, CDR2 YFSETQ. This CDR3 is CASSLVSQNSPLHF. The CDR3, as DNA: TGCGCCAGCAGCTTGGTGTCACAGAATTCACCCCTCCACTTT.

This sequence joins TRBV12-2 and TRBJ1-6. TRBV12-2 is a recognized pseudogene. CDR3 length: 16 amino acids. CDR3 region: CASHTGGSSYNSPLHF. The CDR3 DNA sequence: TGTGCAAGTCATACCGGGGGGAGCTCCTATAATTCACCCCTCCACTTT.

Here the CDR3 DNA reads TGTGCCAGTAGGCTCACCGGGACAGGGGCTGGAAACACCATATATTTT. Translating it yields CASRLTGTGAGNTIYF. The rearrangement uses TRBV19 and TRBJ1-3; 10 bases match TRBD1. CDR1 is LNHDA, CDR2 SQIVND, per germline (reference sequence). The CDR3 runs to 16 residues. With V trimmed by 6 bases and J by 2 bases, 7 bases remained unmatched. Filled out from reference TRBV19 and TRBJ1-3, the complete variable domain reads DGGITQSPKYLFRKEGQNVTLSCEQNLNHDAMYWYRQDPGQGLRLIYYSQIVNDFQKGDIAEGYSVSREKKESFPLTVTSAQKNPTAFYLCASRLTGTGAGNTIYFGEGSWLTVV.

The rearrangement joins TRBV15 to TRBJ2-1; 11 bases are a match to TRBD2. Per the germline V gene, CDR1 is LNHNV and CDR2 is YYDKDF (reference sequence). V was clipped by 1 base and J by 9 bases; unmatched bases: 8. The CDR3 extends over 16 amino acids. DNA of the CDR3: TGTGCCACCAGCAGAGTGGTAGCGGGGGGGCGGGGTGAGCAGTTCTTC. Translation: CATSRVVAGGRGEQFF.

This chain connects TRBV10-3 to TRBJ1-2; TRBD1 matches at 8 bases. The CDR3 runs to 13 residues. Per the germline V gene, CDR1 is ENHRY and CDR2 is SYGVKD. After removal of 10 bases from V and 1 base from J, the junction contained 5 bases not matched to a gene. The CDR3 region has the DNA TGTGCCAGTTCGACAGGGGTTAACTATGGCTACACCTTC. As protein: CASSTGVNYGYTF.

In DNA, the CDR3 is TGTGCCAGTAGCTTTAGCCCCGGGGGCAATCAGCCCCAGCATTTT. It translates to CASSFSPGGNQPQHF. This sequence joins TRBV19 and TRBJ1-5, with D unresolved. The ends were cut back, 6 bases at V and 2 bases at J, with 14 bases in the middle. This CDR3 has 15 residues. CDR1 LNHDA and CDR2 SQIVND come from the germline V gene (reference sequence).

This clone has only a few counts. The rearrangement links TRBV11-2 to TRBJ1-6, with TRBD1 matching 7 bases. The CDR3 spans 15 residues. V lost 0 bases and J lost 7; bases outside the gene matches: 3. Germline CDR1 is SGHAT and CDR2 is FQNNGV. CDR3 sequence reads: CASSLDAGGNSPLHF. The CDR3 DNA is TGTGCCAGCAGCTTAGACGCAGGGGGGAATTCACCCCTCCACTTT.